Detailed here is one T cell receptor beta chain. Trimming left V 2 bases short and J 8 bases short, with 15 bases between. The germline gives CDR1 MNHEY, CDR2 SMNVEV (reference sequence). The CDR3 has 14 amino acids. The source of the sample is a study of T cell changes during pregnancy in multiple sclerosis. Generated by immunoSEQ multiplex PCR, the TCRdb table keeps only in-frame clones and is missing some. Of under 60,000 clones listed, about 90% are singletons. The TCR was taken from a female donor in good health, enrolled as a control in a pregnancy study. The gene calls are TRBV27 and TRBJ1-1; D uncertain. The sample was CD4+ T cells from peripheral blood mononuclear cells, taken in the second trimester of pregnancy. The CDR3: CASSLGPLAAEAFF. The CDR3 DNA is TGTGCCAGCAGTTTAGGCCCTTTGGCGGCGGAAGCTTTCTTT.